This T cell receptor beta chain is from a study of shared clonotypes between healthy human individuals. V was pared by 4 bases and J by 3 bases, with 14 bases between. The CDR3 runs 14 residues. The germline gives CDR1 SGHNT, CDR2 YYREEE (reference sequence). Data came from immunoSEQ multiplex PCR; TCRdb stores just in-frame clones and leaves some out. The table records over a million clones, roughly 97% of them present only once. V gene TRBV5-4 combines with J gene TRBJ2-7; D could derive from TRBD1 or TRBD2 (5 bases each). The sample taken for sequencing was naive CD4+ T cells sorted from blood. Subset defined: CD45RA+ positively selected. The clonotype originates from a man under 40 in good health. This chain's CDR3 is CASSPRGGFYEQYF. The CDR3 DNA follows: TGTGCCAGCAGCCCCCGGGGCGGATTCTACGAGCAGTACTTC.